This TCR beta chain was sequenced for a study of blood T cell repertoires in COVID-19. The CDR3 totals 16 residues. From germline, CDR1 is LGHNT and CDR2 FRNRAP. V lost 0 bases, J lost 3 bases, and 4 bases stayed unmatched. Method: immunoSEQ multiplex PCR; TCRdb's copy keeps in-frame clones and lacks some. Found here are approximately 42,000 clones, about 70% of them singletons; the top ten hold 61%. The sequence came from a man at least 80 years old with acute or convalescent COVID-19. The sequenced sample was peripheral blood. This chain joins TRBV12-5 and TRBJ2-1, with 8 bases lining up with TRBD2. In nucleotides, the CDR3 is TGTGCTAGTGGTTTGGTGGTGACTAGCGACTACAATGAGCAGTTCTTC. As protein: CASGLVVTSDYNEQFF. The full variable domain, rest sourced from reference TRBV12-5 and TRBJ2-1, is DARVTQTPRHKVTEMGQEVTMRCQPILGHNTVFWYRQTMMQGLELLAYFRNRAPLDDSGMPKDRFSAEMPDATLATLKIQPSEPRDSAVYFCASGLVVTSDYNEQFFGPGTRLTVL.